This is a list of T cell receptor beta chains from one sample in a study of identical twins. TCRdb itself ran the 5' RACE reads through MiXCR, one entry per CDR3 protein. The repertoire holds hundreds of thousands of distinct CDR3 sequences, with 6.1% as singletons. Sequenced sample: naive T cells sorted from blood. These receptors all come from a man younger than 35 in good health. CDR3s include the opening cysteine and the closing phenylalanine or tryptophan. The order of the fields is CDR3 length, clone size, V gene, D gene, J gene, CDR3 DNA, CDR3 protein. D genes are given only for firm matches. Expanded clones get a size class; other rows say once, few or many, or leave the size out.

length: 12; size: many; V: TRBV29-1; D: NA; J: TRBJ1-3; DNA: TGCAGCGCAAAAGCGGGGGGAAACACCATATATTTT; CDR3: CSAKAGGNTIYF
length: 17; size: many; V: TRBV27; D: TRBD1; J: TRBJ2-4; DNA: TGTGCCAGCCCGGGGGACAGGAGGATTGTGGCCAAAAACATTCAGTACTTC; CDR3: CASPGDRRIVAKNIQYF
length: 13; size: NA; V: TRBV29-1; D: NA; J: TRBJ1-1; DNA: TGCAGCGTTGGGAGGGAGATTAACACTGAAGCTTTCTTT; CDR3: CSVGREINTEAFF
length: 13; size: many; V: TRBV20-1; D: NA; J: TRBJ1-2; DNA: TGCAGTGCTGTACAGGGTTCTTTGGATGGCTACACCTTC; CDR3: CSAVQGSLDGYTF
length: 15; size: NA; V: TRBV11-2; D: NA; J: TRBJ2-5; DNA: TGTGCCAGCAGCTCACCTGAGGCAGGGACAGAGACCCAGTACTTC; CDR3: CASSSPEAGTETQYF
length: 14; size: many; V: TRBV5-1; D: NA; J: TRBJ2-7; DNA: TGCGCCAGCAGCTTTCCCGACAGCACATTCGAGCAGTACTTC; CDR3: CASSFPDSTFEQYF
length: 16; size: few; V: TRBV5-1; D: NA; J: TRBJ2-3; DNA: TGCGCCAGCAGCTTGGGCGGAGCTGGGGGCACAGATACGCAGTATTTT; CDR3: CASSLGGAGGTDTQYF
length: 11; size: few; V: TRBV24-1; D: NA; J: TRBJ2-2; DNA: TGTGCCACCGGCAGTGGCGGGGAGCTGTTTTTT; CDR3: CATGSGGELFF
length: 14; size: NA; V: TRBV7-9; D: NA; J: TRBJ2-5; DNA: TGTGCCAGCAGCTTAGTAGCGGAGGGCGAGACCCAGTACTTC; CDR3: CASSLVAEGETQYF
length: 12; size: many; V: TRBV4-1; D: NA; J: TRBJ2-3; DNA: TGCGCCAGCAGCCAAGATGGAAATACGCAGTATTTT; CDR3: CASSQDGNTQYF
length: 16; size: NA; V: TRBV12-5; D: NA; J: TRBJ1-1; DNA: TGTGCTAGTGGTCAAGACAGAGGTTTTATGAACACTGAAGCTTTCTTT; CDR3: CASGQDRGFMNTEAFF